This is a list of T cell receptor beta chains from one sample in a study of sequential checkpoint blockade in melanoma. Assay: immunoSEQ multiplex PCR; the TCRdb copy retains only in-frame clones and omits some. Here the sample spans 20,000 to 25,000 clones, 65% to 75% being singletons. Sequences were derived from CD8+ T cells sorted from blood (inferred from file names), sampled from a patient given nivolumab and ipilimumab in sequence. These receptors were taken from a human donor with melanoma. Both conserved end residues are trimmed from each CDR3. Size is stated for part of the rows, as once, few or many counts, or as a class when the clone is expanded.

.	TRBV19	ASSSIKTSGGMRNTGELF
.	TRBV7-8	ASSSGGTSGGYYEQY
.	TRBV12-5	ASGPKDRAEQF
.	TRBV7-9	ASSFPPGLATYGQY
once	TRBV5-6	ASSLGLRSQYGQGAAF
.	TRBV9	ASSSRTGLYGYT
.	TRBV28	ASSLIGGQTFNQPQH
.	TRBV9	ASSQARDRGREKLL
.	TRBV4-2	ASSQELLAGGELF
.	TRBV2	ASSETSTGKNTEAF
medium-sized	TRBV7-6	ASRGQGSGYT
.	TRBV11-2	ASSLVQEQF
.	TRBV9	ASSGGQGGSYEQY
.	TRBV5-8	ASSLAGRTRTEAF
.	TRBV5-6	ASSLAGGREKLF
.	TRBV29-1	SGTGDGGYT
.	TRBV25-1	ASSETPKNTEAF
.	TRBV7-8	ASSLSGELF
few	TRBV6-5	ASSSLEMNTEAF
.	TRBV6-1	ASSEDTSGGREQY
few	TRBV7-8	ASTGGATNTGELF
.	TRBV9	ASGASGGAVYNEQF
.	TRBV28	ASSLFLAGGFGEQY
.	TRBV11-2	ASSPTGRGSGELF
few	TRBV29-1	SVEGSVVGTSSYNEQF
.	TRBV9	ASSVVDRNYGYT
medium-sized	TRBV27	ASSSSTGYSPLH
few	TRBV7-2	ASSLGLFYEQY
.	TRBV2	ASSAGGYNEQF
.	TRBV7-2	ASSLSGSPAGYT
medium-sized	TRBV10-3	AISVGGNQPQH
few	TRBV6-1	ASSESSSGANVLT
.	TRBV13	ASSEQQDYGYT
once	TRBV18	ASSPVRGQETQY
.	TRBV13	ASSPQGNEQF
.	TRBV4-3	ASSPGTPRGDTQY
.	TRBV27	ASSNRASYEQY
.	TRBV9	ASSGQGQNGNTIY
.	TRBV5-6	ASSFLPLASSGELF
.	TRBV19	ASRGQGNTEAF
.	TRBV11-2	ASSLASGQFTGELF
.	TRBV27	ASSPSGGTDTQY
.	TRBV11-2	ASSTPGQGGGGYT
medium-sized	TRBV6-4	ASSGSGDSYTGELF
few	TRBV19	ASSLAENSPLH
.	TRBV12-5	ASGLSGGFNYGYT
.	TRBV6-5	ASSTRRGRSGYT
.	TRBV9	ASSVVVTGGTGELF
.	TRBV27	ASSPYPAGLQETQY
.	TRBV29-1	SVSNPGLEQY
.	TRBV19	ASSMGQVNTEAF
few	TRBV6-4	ASRDLTGGGQPQH
.	TRBV19	ASSMGRLTGTNTGELF